Following are 14 T cell receptor beta chains from one sample sequenced in a study of T cell responses to AZD1222 COVID-19 vaccine. Here immunoSEQ multiplex PCR was the method, and the copy in TCRdb shows in-frame clones only, minus some. The repertoire holds approximately 97,000 clones, about 89% seen once, with more than 6.5% in the top ten. The sequences come from peripheral blood, collected on day 0 of AZD1222 vaccination. The source of these receptors is an adult in good health.

The chain joins TRBV6-5 to TRBJ2-2; 12 bases are shared with TRBD1. Germline V gene lookup returns CDR1 MNHEY and CDR2 SVGAGI. CDR3 length: 15 amino acids. J gave up 6 bases and V 6 bases, and 5 bases lay outside the gene matches. The CDR3 sequence is CASRPGQGAPGELFF. The CDR3 DNA follows: TGTGCCAGCAGGCCGGGACAGGGGGCCCCCGGGGAGCTGTTTTTT.

This rearrangement joins TRBV3-1 (or the pseudogene TRBV3-2) to TRBJ1-5; 8 nucleotides agree with TRBD1. CDR1 and CDR2 from the germline V gene are LGHDT and YNNKEL (reference sequence). CDR3 size: 17 residues. The J segment lost 2 bases and the V segment lost 3 bases, leaving 9 bases of the junction unmatched. DNA of the CDR3: TGTGCCAGCAGCCAGGTGGGTGGACAGGGCGGCAATCAGCCCCAGCATTTT. This encodes CASSQVGGQGGNQPQHF.

The chain links TRBV7-2 to TRBJ2-3, with 10 bases lining up with TRBD2. Trimming took 5 bases from V and 3 from J; bases not matched to a gene: 8. CDR1 is SGHTA and CDR2 is FQGNSA in the germline V gene. This CDR3 has 16 amino acids. The CDR3 here is CASSTGGAGGTDTQYF. In nucleotides, the CDR3 is TGTGCCAGCAGCACTGGAGGAGCGGGGGGGACAGATACGCAGTATTTT.

The sample holds a few counts of this clone. The genes are TRBV30 and TRBJ2-3, with TRBD1 matching over 7 bases. CDR3 length: 12 residues. The germline V gene has CDR1 GTSNPN and CDR2 SVGIG (reference sequence). J lost 3 bases, V lost 8 bases, and 5 bases had no gene match. CDR3 protein: CARAGGTDTQYF. Written as DNA, the CDR3 is TGTGCCCGAGCAGGGGGAACAGATACGCAGTATTTT.

This chain connects TRBV4-3 to TRBJ1-4; D gene uncertain. This CDR3 region has 13 residues. Trimming shortened V by 0 bases and J by 8 bases, and 7 bases separated the two germline ends. From germline, CDR1 is LGHNA and CDR2 YSLEER. The CDR3 loop reads CASSQDSKEKLFF. In DNA form, the CDR3 reads TGCGCCAGCAGCCAAGATAGCAAAGAAAAACTGTTTTTT.

This rearrangement joins TRBV4-2 to TRBJ2-5; TRBD2 is a possible D gene (5 bases). There are 16 residues in the CDR3. Trimming shortened V by 1 base and J by 5 bases, and 17 bases separated the two germline ends. Germline V gene data show CDR1 as LGHNA and CDR2 as YNFKEQ. The CDR3 DNA follows: TGTGCCAGCAGCCAAGTTAACCGGGAAGGTTGGGAGACCCAGTACTTC. This translates into CASSQVNREGWETQYF.

This clone was found a few times. V gene TRBV5-6 combines with J gene TRBJ2-3; D may match TRBD1 or TRBD2 (5 bases each). V was clipped by 1 base and J by 6 bases, with 12 bases between them. This CDR3 has 14 amino acids. Germline loops: CDR1 SGHDT, CDR2 YYEEEE. CDR3 nucleotide sequence: TGTGCCAGCAGCTTGTGGGGGACGGGGGATACGCAGTATTTT. It yields the protein CASSLWGTGDTQYF.

V usage is TRBV2 and J usage is TRBJ1-3, with 9 positions matching TRBD1. V was pared by 1 base and J by 3 bases, with 1 base of the junction left unmatched. The CDR3 runs 15 residues. Per the germline V gene, CDR1 is SNHLY and CDR2 is FYNNEI. Here the CDR3 DNA reads TGTGCCAGCAGTGAAGAGACAGGGGGTGGAAACACCATATATTTT. It translates to CASSEETGGGNTIYF.

A word on this clone: A junction boundary mismatches the germline segment, possibly from a read error. The chain is built from TRBV7-7 and TRBJ1-3; TRBD1 might be the D (6 bases). The germline CDR1 and CDR2 sequences are SSHAT and FNYEAQ (reference sequence). The CDR3 contains 15 residues. The CDR3, as DNA: TGTGCTAGCAGCCCGGGAACAGGGAAGGGAAACACCATATATTTT. Residues: CASSPGTGKGNTIYF.

J is TRBJ2-7 and V is TRBV12-3 or TRBV12-4; D not resolved. With 4 bases removed from V and 6 bases from J, the gap between germline ends came to 7 bases. CDR3 length: 11 amino acids. CDR3 amino acids: CASSSRGEQYF. CDR3 nucleotide sequence: TGTGCCAGCAGTTCCCGCGGCGAGCAGTACTTC.

This rearrangement joins TRBV5-1 to TRBJ1-1, with D possibly being TRBD1 (5 bases). CDR3 length: 15 amino acids. Looked up from germline, CDR1 is SGHRS and CDR2 is YFSETQ. V lost 4 bases to trimming and J lost 4 bases, with 17 bases between them. CDR3 loop: CASSPGLREITEAFF. CDR3 in DNA: TGCGCCAGCAGCCCAGGGCTCAGGGAGATCACTGAAGCTTTCTTT.

The genes are TRBV7-9 and TRBJ1-3, with D unresolved. The CDR3 spans 18 residues. V was trimmed by 3 bases and J by 0 bases, leaving 18 bases between them. The germline gives CDR1 SEHNR, CDR2 FQNEAQ (reference sequence). DNA of the CDR3: TGTGCCAGCAGCTTCATAATCAAGGCCCTCTACTCTGGAAACACCATATATTTT. It translates to CASSFIIKALYSGNTIYF.

The CDR3 bases are TGCGCCAGCAGCCCCCGTACGGTCGCGAACACCGGGGAGCTGTTTTTT. Its translation is CASSPRTVANTGELFF. The V and J genes are TRBV5-1 and TRBJ2-2; D gene unclear. CDR1 is SGHRS, CDR2 YFSETQ, per germline. The V end lost 4 bases, the J end lost 0 bases, and 13 bases lay between the germline ends. The CDR3 contains 16 residues.

This chain links TRBV6-5 with TRBJ2-2, with D unclear. Trimming took 0 bases from V and 4 from J, leaving 12 bases between them. Germline CDR1 and CDR2: MNHEY and SVGAGI. This CDR3 comprises 16 residues. This CDR3 reads CASSYSGVPGTGELFF. CDR3 in DNA: TGTGCCAGCAGTTACTCTGGGGTACCGGGCACCGGGGAGCTGTTTTTT.